The rows below give T cell receptor beta chains drawn from one sample of a study of blood T cells in healthy people across ages. TCRdb fed the 5' RACE reads into MiXCR, producing one record per CDR3 protein. In the table there are 700,000 or so distinct CDR3 sequences, approximately 40% of which are singletons. Sequencing was done on a sample of blood. The source is a man older than 75 in good health. CDR3s include the opening cysteine and the closing phenylalanine or tryptophan. The D gene is left open where the match is weak. Expanded clones are given a class, and other clones once, few, many or no size at all.

clone size,V gene,D gene,J gene,CDR3 DNA,CDR3 protein
NA,TRBV5-1,NA,TRBJ2-7,TGTGCCAGCAGCTTAGTTGCGGGAACCTACGAGCAGTACTTC,CASSLVAGTYEQYF
NA,TRBV28,NA,TRBJ2-3,TGTGCCAGCAGTTCGTCGGTAGATACGCAGTATTTT,CASSSSVDTQYF
NA,TRBV7-2,TRBD2,TRBJ2-3,TGTGCCAGCAGCTCTAGCGGTACCCTGATCACAGATACGCAGTATTTT,CASSSSGTLITDTQYF
few,TRBV12-3/TRBV12-4,NA,TRBJ2-3,TGTGCCAGCAGCGACTCAGGAAGCACAGATACGCAGTATTTT,CASSDSGSTDTQYF
NA,TRBV12-5,NA,TRBJ1-6,TGTGCTAGTGCCCGGGGCCAACTGGGGGAAAATAATTCACCCCTCCACTTT,CASARGQLGENNSPLHF
NA,TRBV7-2,NA,TRBJ2-1,TGTGCCAGCAGCTTACGGTTAGTCGGGGGAGCGAGGAATGAGCAGTTCTTC,CASSLRLVGGARNEQFF
few,TRBV28,TRBD2,TRBJ2-7,TGTGCCAGCAGTCCCTCTCTAGCGGGGTCCTACGAGCAGTACTTC,CASSPSLAGSYEQYF
NA,TRBV27,TRBD2,TRBJ2-3,TGTGCCAGCAGAACAGTAGCGGCGGGGGGTACGCAGTATTTT,CASRTVAAGGTQYF
NA,TRBV12-3/TRBV12-4,TRBD1,TRBJ2-7,TGTGCCAGCAGTTCCGAGGACAGGGGTCGAATCGAGCAGTACTTC,CASSSEDRGRIEQYF
NA,TRBV14,NA,TRBJ2-1,TGTGCCAGCAGCCAAGATCCGGGCAGGAAGCAGTTCTTC,CASSQDPGRKQFF
few,TRBV2,NA,TRBJ1-5,TGTGCCAGCACGGGGGCATATAGCAATCAGCCCCAGCATTTT,CASTGAYSNQPQHF
many,TRBV20-1,TRBD1,TRBJ2-7,TGCAGTGCTAGAACCGGGACAGGGGCCTACGAGCAGTACTTC,CSARTGTGAYEQYF
few,TRBV7-3,NA,TRBJ2-7,TGTGCCAGCAGAAAATCAGGGGTGGGGCCGTACGAGCAGTACTTC,CASRKSGVGPYEQYF
NA,TRBV7-2,NA,TRBJ2-5,TGTGCCAGCAGCTTCGCCAATAGCGAGAGAGGGGAGACCCAGTACTTC,CASSFANSERGETQYF
NA,TRBV3-1,NA,TRBJ1-2,TGTGCCAGCAGCCCCCCGGGACGGATCTATGGCTACACCTTC,CASSPPGRIYGYTF
NA,TRBV7-9,NA,TRBJ2-1,TGTGCCAGCAGCTTACCGGTTGTCGGAGGAAGGGTCAATGAGCAGTTCTTC,CASSLPVVGGRVNEQFF
NA,TRBV4-3,NA,TRBJ1-5,TGCGCCAGCAGCCAAGCGGTGGACAGCAATCAGCCCCAGCATTTT,CASSQAVDSNQPQHF
once,TRBV2,TRBD1,TRBJ1-1,TGTGCCAGCAGACTTAATACAGGGGCGAACACTGAAGCTTTCTTT,CASRLNTGANTEAFF
few,TRBV12-3/TRBV12-4,NA,TRBJ2-3,TGTGCCTTTAGTTTGACGGATACGCAGTATTTT,CAFSLTDTQYF
NA,TRBV3-1,TRBD2,TRBJ2-3,TGTGCCAGCAGCCAAGACCTAGCGGGGGGCGTTGATACGCAGTATTTT,CASSQDLAGGVDTQYF
NA,TRBV4-2,NA,TRBJ1-2,TGTGCCAGCAGCCAAGATATTGGGGGAGCTAACTATGGCTACACCTTC,CASSQDIGGANYGYTF
few,TRBV20-1,NA,TRBJ2-3,TGCAGTGCTAGATTGCTAGGAGTAGATACGCAGTATTTT,CSARLLGVDTQYF
few,TRBV6-2/TRBV6-3,NA,TRBJ2-1,TGTGCCAGCAGTTACATGAGCAATGAGCAGTTCTTC,CASSYMSNEQFF
many,TRBV6-2/TRBV6-3,NA,TRBJ1-1,TGTGCCAGCAGTAAACGGACAGACACTGAAGCTTTCTTT,CASSKRTDTEAFF
few,TRBV4-1,TRBD2,TRBJ2-7,TGCGCCAGCAGCCAAGAGATGGGACTAGCTAATCGCGAGCAGTACTTC,CASSQEMGLANREQYF
few,TRBV27,TRBD2,TRBJ2-7,TGTGCCAGCAGGGGGGGAAGCGGGGCTGTGACCTACGAGCAGTACTTC,CASRGGSGAVTYEQYF
NA,TRBV6-1,TRBD1,TRBJ2-3,TGTGCCAGCAGTGACAGGGGGCAAACAGATACGCAGTATTTT,CASSDRGQTDTQYF
NA,TRBV11-3,TRBD1,TRBJ2-7,TGTGCCAGCAGCTTAGAAGGGACAGGGTCACACGAGCAGTACTTC,CASSLEGTGSHEQYF
few,TRBV11-1,NA,TRBJ2-3,TGTGCCAGCAGCTCCAGGTCTATGGGAGGAGGCACAGATACGCAGTATTTT,CASSSRSMGGGTDTQYF
NA,TRBV27,NA,TRBJ2-1,TGTGCCAGCAGTCCCTATGGTCTTGGGCTAAGCTCCTACAATGAGCAGTTCTTC,CASSPYGLGLSSYNEQFF
many,TRBV29-1,NA,TRBJ2-4,TGCAGCGTGGACGCGGGGCCTAAAAACATTCAGTACTTC,CSVDAGPKNIQYF
once,TRBV6-1,NA,TRBJ2-1,TGTGCCAGCAGTGACCTTGGTGGGGGCGGGGAGACCCAGTTCTTC,CASSDLGGGGETQFF
NA,TRBV7-2,NA,TRBJ2-7,TGTGCCAGCAGCCCCCAAACAGGGAACGAGCAGTACTTC,CASSPQTGNEQYF
many,TRBV5-1,NA,TRBJ2-3,TGCGCCAGCAGCTCTCCGGGACTGAGCACAGATACGCAGTATTTT,CASSSPGLSTDTQYF
NA,TRBV7-2,TRBD1,TRBJ1-1,TGTGCCAGCAGCTTGGGACAGCTTAAGAACACTGAAGCTTTCTTT,CASSLGQLKNTEAFF
NA,TRBV19,NA,TRBJ2-1,TGTGCCAGTAGTAGGCATTCCAAGCAGTTCTTC,CASSRHSKQFF
NA,TRBV11-2,TRBD1,TRBJ2-1,TGTGCCGGCAGCTCGAACAGGGGAGAAATAAATGAGCAGTTCTTC,CAGSSNRGEINEQFF
NA,TRBV28,NA,TRBJ2-7,TGTGCCAGCAGTAAGGGGGGTGGCCTCTACGAGCAGTACTTC,CASSKGGGLYEQYF
NA,TRBV6-1,TRBD2,TRBJ2-2,TGTGCCAGCAGTGTCCGGACTAGCGGGGGGGAGCTGTTTTTT,CASSVRTSGGELFF
few,TRBV5-6,NA,TRBJ2-1,TGTGCCAGCAGCTTCCCGGACACTCGCTCCTACAATGAGCAGTTCTTC,CASSFPDTRSYNEQFF
few,TRBV3-1,NA,TRBJ2-3,TGTGCCAGCAGCCAAGATAGAGTCGGGGCCACAGATACGCAGTATTTT,CASSQDRVGATDTQYF
few,TRBV6-6,NA,TRBJ2-2,TGTGCCAGCATTTTATTCGGGTTGGGGGAGCTGTTTTTT,CASILFGLGELFF
NA,TRBV11-2,NA,TRBJ2-1,TGTGCCAGCAGCTCGACAGGCAAATACAATGAGCAGTTCTTC,CASSSTGKYNEQFF
NA,TRBV9,NA,TRBJ2-2,TGTGCCAGCACCCCGGCCGGCGTGAACACCGGGGAGCTGTTTTTT,CASTPAGVNTGELFF
many,TRBV7-2,NA,TRBJ1-2,TGTGCCAGCGGCTCGCAGCTTAACTATGGCTACACCTTC,CASGSQLNYGYTF
many,TRBV2,TRBD2,TRBJ2-5,TGTGCCAGCAGTTACCCCCCGGTCCTAGCGGGGCTACAAGAGACCCAGTACTTC,CASSYPPVLAGLQETQYF
NA,TRBV29-1,TRBD1,TRBJ2-1,TGCAGCGCAGGGACAGGAAGACTCTCCTACAATGAGCAGTTCTTC,CSAGTGRLSYNEQFF
many,TRBV3-1,NA,TRBJ2-7,TGTGCCAGCAGCCAAGAATGGGGTCTCTACGAGCAGTACTTC,CASSQEWGLYEQYF
few,TRBV7-8,NA,TRBJ2-5,TGTGCCAGCAGCCCTCTTAGTGGGGGGGCCAGTAGGGAGACCCAGTACTTC,CASSPLSGGASRETQYF
NA,TRBV12-3/TRBV12-4,TRBD1,TRBJ2-2,TGTGCCAGCAGTTCAGGGACAGCCCTGAACACCGGGGAGCTGTTTTTT,CASSSGTALNTGELFF
NA,TRBV7-2,NA,TRBJ2-2,TGTGCCAGCAGCTTACAGGGAGGCTTCACCGGGGAGCTGTTTTTT,CASSLQGGFTGELFF
NA,TRBV28,NA,TRBJ2-4,TGTGCCAGCAGTCCCGACAGTCTAGCCAAAAGCATTCAGTACTTC,CASSPDSLAKSIQYF
NA,TRBV9,NA,TRBJ2-7,TGTGCCAGCAGCCCAGGAGGAGTCACCTACGAGCAGTACTTC,CASSPGGVTYEQYF
NA,TRBV2,NA,TRBJ1-1,TGTGCCAGCAAGATGTGGCAGGGCGAAAGTGAAGCTTTCTTT,CASKMWQGESEAFF
few,TRBV7-2,NA,TRBJ1-2,TGTGCCAGCAGCTTAGAGTCGGTTGGGTCTGGCTACACCTTC,CASSLESVGSGYTF
NA,TRBV29-1,NA,TRBJ2-3,TGCAGCGTTGTCCGGAATTCGGGCGGCGCAGTTACGCAGTATTTT,CSVVRNSGGAVTQYF
few,TRBV28,TRBD1,TRBJ2-7,TGTGCCACCCTCTCGGGACAGGTTCCCGACGAGCAGTACTTC,CATLSGQVPDEQYF